A selection of T cell receptor beta chains follows, all from one sample in a study of cytomegalovirus exposure and HLA in healthy donors. This table comes from immunoSEQ multiplex PCR, and its TCRdb copy is limited to in-frame clones, with some not included. The sample shows about 140,000 clones, 68% of them seen only once. Material: PBMCs. Receptors originate from a man between 25 and 39 years old in good health and CMV-seropositive. Both conserved end residues are part of each CDR3. Fields, in order: J gene, clone size, D gene, V gene, CDR3 protein, CDR3 DNA. The D gene is left open where the match is weak. Where a row states a size, it is once, few, many or the class of an expanded clone; other rows omit it.

j_gene: TRBJ2-7; abundance: once; d_gene: -; v_gene: TRBV7-6; CDR3aa: CASRAGTRSYEQYF; CDR3nt: TGTGCCAGCAGAGCCGGGACACGTTCCTACGAGCAGTACTTC
j_gene: TRBJ2-7; abundance: few; d_gene: -; v_gene: TRBV28; CDR3aa: CASSLIGAGGEVVDSPYEQYF; CDR3nt: TGTGCCAGCAGTTTGATTGGAGCCGGTGGGGAGGTGGTGGACTCCCCCTACGAGCAGTACTTC
j_gene: TRBJ2-1; abundance: -; d_gene: -; v_gene: TRBV5-1; CDR3aa: CASSLDQGQFF; CDR3nt: TGCGCCAGCAGCTTAGATCAGGGGCAGTTCTTC
j_gene: TRBJ2-7; abundance: -; d_gene: TRBD2; v_gene: TRBV5-4; CDR3aa: CASSSGGLAGEHEQYF; CDR3nt: TGTGCCAGCAGCTCTGGGGGACTAGCGGGAGAACACGAGCAGTACTTC
j_gene: TRBJ2-2; abundance: -; d_gene: -; v_gene: TRBV7-9; CDR3aa: CASSLQGSGELFF; CDR3nt: TGTGCCAGCAGCCTACAGGGCTCCGGGGAGCTGTTTTTT
j_gene: TRBJ2-7; abundance: -; d_gene: -; v_gene: TRBV7-5; CDR3aa: CARSPRVRLAGSYEQYF; CDR3nt: TGTGCCAGAAGTCCAAGGGTTCGGCTAGCGGGTTCCTACGAGCAGTACTTC
j_gene: TRBJ2-2; abundance: -; d_gene: TRBD2; v_gene: TRBV7-3; CDR3aa: CASSFSGITGELFF; CDR3nt: TGTGCCAGCAGCTTCAGCGGGATTACCGGGGAGCTGTTTTTT
j_gene: TRBJ1-2; abundance: -; d_gene: TRBD1; v_gene: TRBV29-1; CDR3aa: CSVEDQTGGNYGYTF; CDR3nt: TGCAGCGTTGAAGATCAGACAGGGGGAAACTATGGCTACACCTTC
j_gene: TRBJ2-3; abundance: few; d_gene: TRBD2; v_gene: TRBV19; CDR3aa: CASGLTSGFKDTQYF; CDR3nt: TGTGCCAGTGGACTGACTAGCGGGTTTAAAGATACGCAGTATTTT
j_gene: TRBJ1-2; abundance: -; d_gene: -; v_gene: TRBV21-1; CDR3aa: CAGKTGGFRGDTF; CDR3nt: TGTGCCGGGAAAACAGGGGGCTTTCGTGGGGACACCTTC
j_gene: TRBJ1-2; abundance: -; d_gene: -; v_gene: TRBV19; CDR3aa: CASSTAQQYGYTF; CDR3nt: TGTGCCAGTAGTACCGCCCAACAATATGGCTACACCTTC
j_gene: TRBJ1-4; abundance: -; d_gene: TRBD1; v_gene: TRBV18; CDR3aa: CASSPQGQGVEKLFF; CDR3nt: TGTGCCAGCTCACCGCAGGGACAGGGGGTTGAAAAACTGTTTTTT
j_gene: TRBJ2-7; abundance: -; d_gene: TRBD2; v_gene: TRBV27; CDR3aa: CASSLSGNSYEQYF; CDR3nt: TGTGCCAGCAGTTTAAGCGGGAACTCCTACGAGCAGTACTTC
j_gene: TRBJ1-1; abundance: -; d_gene: -; v_gene: TRBV20-1; CDR3aa: CSAREGSEAFF; CDR3nt: TGCAGTGCTCGGGAGGGGTCTGAAGCTTTCTTT
j_gene: TRBJ2-3; abundance: -; d_gene: TRBD1; v_gene: TRBV19; CDR3aa: CASSKPLGTERTDTQYF; CDR3nt: TGTGCCAGTAGTAAACCCCTGGGGACAGAGCGCACAGATACGCAGTATTTT
j_gene: TRBJ2-1; abundance: once; d_gene: TRBD2; v_gene: TRBV15; CDR3aa: CATSYGLAGAEQFF; CDR3nt: TGTGCCACCAGCTACGGACTAGCGGGAGCTGAGCAGTTCTTC
j_gene: TRBJ2-3; abundance: -; d_gene: TRBD1; v_gene: TRBV2; CDR3aa: CASRSQGVSTQYF; CDR3nt: TGTGCCAGCAGATCACAGGGGGTTAGTACGCAGTATTTT
j_gene: TRBJ2-1; abundance: -; d_gene: -; v_gene: TRBV6-5; CDR3aa: CASSYGPSSYNEQFF; CDR3nt: TGTGCCAGCAGTTACGGGCCGAGCTCCTACAATGAGCAGTTCTTC
j_gene: TRBJ1-5; abundance: -; d_gene: -; v_gene: TRBV2; CDR3aa: CASSYSQGSGQPQHF; CDR3nt: TGTGCCAGCAGCTACTCTCAGGGATCTGGGCAGCCCCAGCATTTT
j_gene: TRBJ2-3; abundance: few; d_gene: -; v_gene: TRBV21-1; CDR3aa: CAPRLDTQYF; CDR3nt: TGTGCCCCCCGACTAGATACGCAGTATTTT
j_gene: TRBJ2-1; abundance: -; d_gene: TRBD1; v_gene: TRBV10-2; CDR3aa: CASALGQYNEQFF; CDR3nt: TGCGCCAGCGCCCTGGGACAGTACAATGAGCAGTTCTTC
j_gene: TRBJ2-1; abundance: -; d_gene: -; v_gene: TRBV2; CDR3aa: CASKSEGEQFF; CDR3nt: TGTGCCAGCAAAAGCGAGGGTGAGCAGTTCTTC
j_gene: TRBJ1-5; abundance: -; d_gene: -; v_gene: TRBV27; CDR3aa: CASSTLGGGQPQHF; CDR3nt: TGTGCCAGCAGTACGCTAGGGGGGGGTCAGCCCCAGCATTTT
j_gene: TRBJ1-4; abundance: -; d_gene: -; v_gene: TRBV19; CDR3aa: CASSIFFLSGATNEKLFF; CDR3nt: TGTGCCAGTAGTATATTTTTTCTGTCGGGTGCAACTAATGAAAAACTGTTTTTT
j_gene: TRBJ2-1; abundance: -; d_gene: -; v_gene: TRBV11-3; CDR3aa: CASSSPLAQLQFF; CDR3nt: TGTGCCAGCAGCTCTCCCTTGGCCCAATTGCAGTTCTTC
j_gene: TRBJ1-5; abundance: once; d_gene: -; v_gene: TRBV7-9; CDR3aa: CASSLDVAQPQHF; CDR3nt: TGTGCCAGCAGCTTAGACGTGGCTCAGCCCCAGCATTTT
j_gene: TRBJ2-1; abundance: -; d_gene: TRBD1; v_gene: TRBV7-3; CDR3aa: CASSAYRGHEQFF; CDR3nt: TGTGCCAGCAGCGCATACAGGGGGCATGAGCAGTTCTTC